The sequence of this TCR beta chain was determined in a study of T cell repertoires in cytomegalovirus infection. TCRdb called the reads again in MiXCR, with one record for every CDR3 protein. The repertoire holds about 110,000 distinct CDR3 sequences, with over 25% as singletons. V lost 5 bases and J lost 0; bases outside the gene matches: 6. This CDR3 is 15 amino acids long. CDR1 and CDR2 (germline): SGHTA, FQGNSA. This clonotype was detected ten times or more. Antigen: not known. The sequence was collected from a human donor in good health (CMV status not recorded). Some clones in this sample may be carry-over from other donors' samples. The rearrangement links TRBV7-2 to TRBJ2-7; 8 bases agree with TRBD1. The sample in question was CD8+ T cells from cultured PBMCs, obtained from culture after CMV antigen stimulation. For the CDR3, the DNA is TGTGCCAGCAGCAGAGGACAGGGTCCCTCCTACGAGCAGTACTTC. This encodes CASSRGQGPSYEQYF.